This T cell receptor beta chain was recorded in a study of blood T cell repertoires in COVID-19. Study context: The study drew acute and convalescent COVID-19 samples from the United States, Italy and Spain.

Using immunoSEQ multiplex PCR, the repertoire was profiled, and TCRdb retains in-frame clones only, with some absent. Among about 230,000 clones listed, 83% were seen once. The table lists this clone with a few counts. The J segment lost 10 bases and the V segment lost 3 bases, leaving 6 bases of the junction unmatched. In germline, CDR1 is LNHNV, CDR2 YYDKDF (reference sequence). The CDR3 runs to 15 residues. The sequence was obtained from a woman in her forties or fifties with acute or convalescent COVID-19. Sequenced input: peripheral blood. The J gene is TRBJ1-6, the V gene TRBV15; 10 bases agree with TRBD1. The CDR3 is CATSRTGTGASPLHF. The CDR3 DNA reads TGTGCCACCAGCAGGACCGGGACAGGGGCGTCACCCCTCCACTTT.